One sample yielded the 4 T cell receptor beta chains listed below, sequenced in a study of beta chain features in type 1 diabetes. Overall study findings and caveats: Moderate but significant shortening of TCRB CDR3s was recorded in all four CD4+ subsets from Type 1 diabetes patients.

The antigens of these receptors remain unknown. Expressed TCRB transcripts were sequenced because the isolated RNA had all been reverse transcribed beforehand. Only in-frame clones appear in the TCRdb table, and some are missing; sequencing was by immunoSEQ multiplex PCR. The sample contains fewer than 200,000 clones, 10% of which appear only once. The sample comprised central memory CD4+ T cells from blood. Receptors were obtained from a man aged 30 to 45 with type 1 diabetes.

This clone was seen more than once but under ten times. CDR3 nucleotide sequence: TGTGCCAGCAGCTTACCGAGGCGGCTCGGCACTGAAGCTTTCTTT. Translated, it gives CASSLPRRLGTEAFF. The chain combines TRBV7-9 with TRBJ1-1; D uncertain. CDR1 SEHNR and CDR2 FQNEAQ come from the germline V gene (reference sequence). This CDR3 region has 15 residues. V lost 2 bases and J lost 4, with 14 bases in between.

For this clone: Other DNA sequences in this sample translate to the same CDR3. This rearrangement joins TRBV7-3 to TRBJ1-1; no clear D. The V and J ends lost 4 bases and 5 bases respectively, with 8 bases between them. From germline, CDR1 is SGHTA and CDR2 FQGTGA. The length of the CDR3 is 12 residues. CDR3 protein: CASSSEGTEAFF. In DNA form, the CDR3 reads TGTGCCAGCAGCTCCGAGGGAACTGAAGCTTTCTTT.

The V and J genes are TRBV7-2 and TRBJ2-5; D remains ambiguous. The CDR3 runs 14 residues. Germline V lookup: CDR1 SGHTA, CDR2 FQGNSA. Deletions cut 5 bases from V and 2 bases from J, with 12 bases between. Written as DNA, the CDR3 is TGTGCCAGCAGCCTGCGGATGCTTCAAGAGACCCAGTACTTC. Encoded protein: CASSLRMLQETQYF.

The V and J genes are TRBV18 and TRBJ1-5; D uncertain. V dropped 2 bases and J dropped 5 bases, with 13 bases sitting between them. CDR3 length equals 15 residues. Germline V gene sequence: CDR1 KGHSH, CDR2 LQKENI. The CDR3 DNA follows: TGTGCCAGCTCACCATCCCGAGAAAACCATCAGCCCCAGCATTTT. It yields the protein CASSPSRENHQPQHF. The whole variable domain, remainder taken from reference TRBV18 and TRBJ1-5, is NAGVMQNPRHLVRRRGQEARLRCSPMKGHSHVYWYRQLPEEGLKFMVYLQKENIIDESGMPKERFSAEFPKEGPSILRIQQVVRGDSAAYFCASSPSRENHQPQHFGDGTRLSIL.